Shown below are 17 T cell receptor beta chains from a single sample sequenced in a study of CD8 T cells in Susac syndrome. RNA totalling roughly 0.45 to 1 ug underwent reverse transcription with random hexamers. TCRdb passed the immunoSEQ multiplex PCR reads through MiXCR, listing each CDR3 protein once. The sample has more than 100,000 distinct CDR3 sequences, 90% to 95% seen once. The sequencing input was CD8+ T cells from PBMCs. These receptor sequences come from a human donor with Susac syndrome.

J is TRBJ2-1 and V is TRBV12-3 or TRBV12-4; the match to TRBD2 covers 9 bases. The CDR3 has 14 residues. Trimming at V came to 3 bases and at J to 7 bases, leaving 4 bases not matched to a gene. Here the CDR3 reads CASSFGLAYNEQFF. In nucleotides, the CDR3 is TGTGCCAGCAGTTTTGGACTAGCGTATAATGAGCAGTTCTTC.

Written as DNA, the CDR3 is TGTGCCAGCACCTCGTTGCTGGTCCCAGATACGCAGTATTTT. It codes for CASTSLLVPDTQYF. The chain employs TRBV7-9 and TRBJ2-3, with D unresolved. Trimming removed 7 bases from V and 4 bases from J, with 15 bases in between. Germline CDR1 and CDR2: SEHNR and FQNEAQ (reference sequence). The CDR3 loop spans 14 amino acids.

The chain combines TRBV4-1 with TRBJ2-1; TRBD2 matches at 7 bases. The V segment lost 3 bases and the J segment 5 bases; nucleotides outside the gene matches: 1. Germline loops: CDR1 MGHRA, CDR2 YSYEKL. The CDR3 has 13 amino acids. CDR3 coding DNA: TGCGCCAGCAGCCATGGACTAGACAATGAGCAGTTCTTC. Translation: CASSHGLDNEQFF.

The V and J genes are TRBV6-1 and TRBJ2-7; a possible D gene is TRBD2 (6 bases). The germline V and J ends were trimmed by 6 bases and 5 bases, with 14 bases remaining between them. The CDR3 runs to 13 residues. Germline lookup yields CDR1 MNHNS and CDR2 SASEGT. CDR3 sequence: CASRMGTFNEQYF. As DNA, the CDR3 is TGTGCCAGCAGGATGGGGACTTTCAACGAGCAGTACTTC.

The V gene is TRBV9, the J gene TRBJ1-4; D perhaps matches TRBD1 (5 bases). Germline V gene lookup returns CDR1 SGDLS and CDR2 YYNGEE. The CDR3 is made up of 16 amino acids. Trimming took off 3 bases at V and 0 bases at J, with 12 bases between the two ends. CDR3 protein: CASSGGVLPTNEKLFF. CDR3 coding DNA: TGTGCCAGCAGCGGAGGGGTACTTCCAACTAATGAAAAACTGTTTTTT.

The chain employs TRBV7-9 and TRBJ2-1; the match to TRBD1 covers 10 bases. This CDR3 comprises 15 residues. V gave up 1 base and J gave up 8 bases; unmatched junction bases: 5. The germline V gene has CDR1 SEHNR and CDR2 FQNEAQ (reference sequence). The CDR3 loop reads CASSLGQGATYEQFF. CDR3 bases: TGTGCCAGCAGCTTAGGACAGGGGGCGACCTATGAGCAGTTCTTC.

The J gene is TRBJ1-5, the V gene TRBV12-5; 9 bases match TRBD1. CDR1 LGHNT and CDR2 FRNRAP come from the germline V gene. V gave up 6 bases and J gave up 1 base; unmatched junction bases: 1. The CDR3 runs to 14 residues. CDR3 bases: TGTGCTAGTGGGACAGGGGGAAGCAATCAGCCCCAGCATTTT. Its translation: CASGTGGSNQPQHF.

The chain recombines TRBV29-1 with TRBJ2-2; the D is unclear. The CDR3 is made up of 15 amino acids. Looked up from germline, CDR1 is SQVTM and CDR2 is ANQGSEA. V lost 4 bases and J 0 bases, leaving 12 bases between the germline ends. CDR3 DNA sequence: TGCAGCGTTGCTTTGGGGTCCGCGAACACCGGGGAGCTGTTTTTT. Amino acids: CSVALGSANTGELFF.

The chain has TRBV15 and TRBJ2-1; possible D gene TRBD1, 5 bases. CDR1 is LNHNV and CDR2 is YYDKDF in the germline V gene (reference sequence). V gave up 4 bases and J gave up 10 bases, with 11 bases separating them. The CDR3 is 12 residues long. The CDR3 protein is CATSNTGPEQFF. In nucleotides, the CDR3 is TGTGCCACCAGCAACACAGGACCCGAGCAGTTCTTC. Full variable domain (outside the CDR3, taken from reference TRBV15 and TRBJ2-1): DAMVIQNPRYQVTQFGKPVTLSCSQTLNHNVMYWYQQKSSQAPKLLFHYYDKDFNNEADTPDNFQSRRPNTSFCFLDIRSPGLGDTAMYLCATSNTGPEQFFGPGTRLTVL.

The rearrangement joins TRBV27 to TRBJ2-1; 10 positions match TRBD2. With 5 bases clipped from V and 6 bases from J, the junction kept 4 bases outside the gene matches. Germline values: CDR1 MNHEY, CDR2 SMNVEV (reference sequence). This CDR3 comprises 14 residues. CDR3: CASSPGTSVNEQFF. DNA for the CDR3: TGTGCCAGCAGTCCCGGGACTAGCGTCAATGAGCAGTTCTTC.

The V gene is TRBV11-2, the J gene TRBJ2-1; 7 nucleotides agree with TRBD2. The trim removed 5 bases at V and 6 bases at J, leaving 16 bases unmatched. The CDR3 runs to 17 residues. The germline V gene has CDR1 SGHAT and CDR2 FQNNGV. This CDR3 reads CASSHPREGRRGNEQFF. Here the CDR3 DNA reads TGTGCCAGCAGCCACCCGAGGGAGGGTAGGAGGGGCAATGAGCAGTTCTTC.

V is TRBV5-1 and J is TRBJ2-3, with unresolved D. Trimming stripped 0 bases from V and 0 bases from J, with 8 bases between. Germline CDR1 and CDR2: SGHRS and YFSETQ. The length of the CDR3 is 15 residues. The CDR3 nucleotides read TGCGCCAGCAGCTTGGAAGGCATTAGCACAGATACGCAGTATTTT. Translating gives CASSLEGISTDTQYF.

The genes are TRBV20-1 and TRBJ1-2, with 9 bases fitting TRBD1. The V and J ends lost 6 bases and 4 bases, in that order; junction bases with no gene match: 9. The CDR3 runs to 14 residues. The germline V gene has CDR1 DFQATT and CDR2 SNEGSKA (reference sequence). CDR3 sequence reads: CSAGDRDRAYGYTF. The DNA for the CDR3 is TGCAGTGCCGGGGACCGGGACAGGGCCTATGGCTACACCTTC.

V usage is TRBV4-3 and J usage is TRBJ1-1, with D hard to call. The V end lost 0 bases, the J end lost 1 base, and 12 bases lay between the germline ends. CDR1 and CDR2 from the germline V gene are LGHNA and YSLEER. The CDR3 length is 16 residues. The chain's CDR3 is CASSQDGPHQNTEAFF. The CDR3 DNA sequence: TGCGCCAGCAGCCAAGATGGACCACACCAGAACACTGAAGCTTTCTTT.

The sample holds a few counts of this clonotype. The chain combines TRBV7-6 with TRBJ2-5, with 7 nucleotides matching TRBD1. The ends lost 5 bases at V and 2 bases at J; junction bases unmatched: 2. CDR3 length equals 13 residues. The germline V gene encodes CDR1 SGHVS and CDR2 FNYEAQ. In DNA form, the CDR3 reads TGTGCCAGCAGCGGGACAGTTCAAGAGACCCAGTACTTC. It specifies CASSGTVQETQYF.

The V gene is TRBV3-1, the J gene TRBJ2-1; TRBD2 matches at 9 bases. After removal of 1 base from V and 0 bases from J, the junction contained 7 bases not matched to a gene. The CDR3 runs 18 residues. Per germline, CDR1 LGHDT and CDR2 YNNKEL (reference sequence). As DNA, the CDR3 is TGTGCCAGCAGCCAAGTTCCCGTTAGCGGGGGCTCCTACAATGAGCAGTTCTTC. This codes for CASSQVPVSGGSYNEQFF.

This chain joins TRBV4-3 and TRBJ1-1; weak D call: TRBD1 (6 bases). The CDR3 runs to 14 residues. Per the germline V gene, CDR1 is LGHNA and CDR2 is YSLEER. V was shortened by 3 bases and J by 3 bases, with 11 bases between the two germline ends. The chain's CDR3 is CASSQIEGDTEAFF. CDR3 in DNA: TGCGCCAGCAGCCAGATAGAGGGGGACACTGAAGCTTTCTTT.